This entry describes one T cell receptor beta chain. The antigen it binds to is not known. Per-nucleotide qualities are absent, and no much larger clonotype sits a single base away. Receptor libraries were prepared by RT-PCR. Sequencing relied on a NextSeq 550. The public reads were reanalyzed by TCRdb: fastp trimming at Q25, MiXCR alignment, in-frame beta chains only. Duplicate CDR3 protein sequences are folded into a single record with the most common DNA and genes. Within this sample are about 410,000 distinct CDR3 sequences, with 16% of them counted one time only. The top ten clonotypes cover 7% to 7.5% of the sample. Relative to germline, V is 0 bases shorter and J is 0 bases shorter, with 19 bases between their ends. There are 20 amino acids in the CDR3, from cysteine to phenylalanine inclusive. Left in the record is the CDR3 DNA by itself, 60 bases read in frame from the first base. Reading the germline V gene gives CDR1 SGHRS and CDR2 YFSETQ.

The data belong to a study of patients and donors after allogeneic stem cell transplantation (dated by TCRdb to 2020 to 2021). This chain joins TRBV5-1 to TRBJ2-6; TRBD1 is a weak D gene call, 5 bases matching. Source material: blood, either unsorted or a sorted T cell fraction (not recorded which). This sequence originates from a human donor who was either an allogeneic HSCT recipient or a stem cell or donor lymphocyte infusion donor (not recorded which). It is not recorded whose cells these are; they may come from a transplant donor. The nucleotide sequence is TGCGCCAGCAGCTTGGTGGGGCTACAGGTCATGAGCTCTGGGGCCAACGTCCTGACTTTC. Its translation is CASSLVGLQVMSSGANVLTF.